This passage covers 17 T cell receptor beta chains from one sample sequenced in a study of regulatory T cells in long-lasting Graves disease. Investigators prepared the TCR beta libraries by applying iRepertoire HTBI primers and Arm-PCR of CDR3 regions. TCRdb itself ran the multiplex PCR reads through MiXCR, one entry per CDR3 protein. The table has 530,000 or so distinct CDR3 sequences, approximately 15% seen once; the top ten hold 8% to 10%. Time point here: newly diagnosed GD, antithyroid drugs for less than 3 months. PBMC-extracted RNA yielded the TCR library. These same records also appear under a second study, on T cells in Graves' hyperthyroidism and ophthalmopathy.

This sample comprised peripheral blood mononuclear cells (PBMCs), obtained at new diagnosis, from a patient treated with antithyroid drugs. These receptor sequences come from a man aged 30 to 39 with Graves disease.

This clonotype occurred many times. V is TRBV28 and J is TRBJ2-7, with D maybe TRBD1 (6 bases). With 5 bases removed from V and 6 bases from J, the gap between germline ends came to 14 bases. Looked up from germline, CDR1 is MDHEN and CDR2 is SYDVKM. CDR3 size: 13 residues. The DNA for the CDR3 is TGTGCCAGCAGTACGGGACAAGGCAGCGAGCAGTACTTC. Protein: CASSTGQGSEQYF.

As DNA, the CDR3 is TGTGCCATCGGATACGAAAGGGGTAATTCACCCCTCCACTTT. It yields the protein CAIGYERGNSPLHF. V and J are TRBV10-3 and TRBJ1-6; D possibly corresponds to TRBD1 (5 bases). Trimming took off 8 bases at V and 6 bases at J, with 14 bases between the two ends. Germline lookup yields CDR1 ENHRY and CDR2 SYGVKD. The CDR3 covers 14 residues.

This clonotype was found a few times. V usage is TRBV20-1 and J usage is TRBJ2-2; tentatively, D is TRBD2 (7 bases). The CDR3 is 15 residues long. Germline lookup yields CDR1 DFQATT and CDR2 SNEGSKA (reference sequence). V shed 3 bases and J shed 6 bases, with 17 bases lying between them. CDR3 loop: CSASVGGGGSGELFF. CDR3 in DNA: TGCAGTGCTAGCGTAGGGGGAGGGGGTTCCGGGGAGCTGTTTTTT.

J is TRBJ2-7 and V is TRBV9, with 8 bases fitting TRBD2. The CDR3 is made up of 17 amino acids. J gave up 1 base and V 4 bases, and 13 bases lay outside the gene matches. Germline CDR1 reads SGDLS; CDR2 reads YYNGEE. CDR3 residues: CASSPGGGGRNSYEQYF. DNA for the CDR3: TGTGCCAGCAGCCCCGGGGGGGGCGGGAGAAATTCCTACGAGCAGTACTTC.

For this clonotype: A far larger clone is off by one base, so a read error is likely. CDR3 loop: CASSLGATYEQFF. CDR3 coding DNA: TGTGCCAGCAGTTTAGGGGCAACCTATGAGCAGTTCTTC. V usage is TRBV28 and J usage is TRBJ2-3, with a weak D call TRBD1 (5 bases). The assigned J gene may be wrong: the sequence end matches TRBJ2-1 better. Per the germline V gene, CDR1 is MDHEN and CDR2 is SYDVKM. The CDR3 has 13 amino acids.

Many counts were recorded for this clonotype. J is TRBJ2-5 and V is TRBV25-1; D tentatively reads TRBD1 or TRBD2 (5 bases each). The V gene lost 1 base and the J gene lost 1 base, with 13 bases spanning the gap. The CDR3 loop spans 16 amino acids. Germline lookup yields CDR1 MGHDK and CDR2 SYGVNS. Here the CDR3 reads CASSEFGTESQETQYF. The CDR3 DNA sequence: TGTGCCAGCAGTGAATTCGGGACCGAGAGCCAAGAGACCCAGTACTTC.

The chain couples TRBV20-1 to TRBJ1-1, with 7 bases identical to TRBD1. Germline loops: CDR1 DFQATT, CDR2 SNEGSKA (reference sequence). Trimming cost V 5 bases and J 3 bases; bases outside gene matches: 6. The CDR3 is 13 amino acids. CDR3 coding DNA: TGCAGTGCTTCCGGGGACAGATACACTGAAGCTTTCTTT. Translation gives CSASGDRYTEAFF.

The chain joins TRBV9 to TRBJ1-1; a weak D match, TRBD1 (6 bases). The CDR3 runs 16 residues. Trimming stripped 0 bases from V and 0 bases from J, with 12 bases between. Germline V gene sequence: CDR1 SGDLS, CDR2 YYNGEE. The CDR3 protein is CASSVEGGGVNTEAFF. The CDR3 DNA reads as TGTGCCAGCAGCGTAGAAGGGGGGGGGGTGAACACTGAAGCTTTCTTT.

This clonotype was detected a few times. This chain connects TRBV15 to TRBJ2-7, with TRBD1 as a possible D gene (6 bases). The V gene lost 3 bases and the J gene lost 2 bases, with 17 bases spanning the gap. Germline values: CDR1 LNHNV, CDR2 YYDKDF (reference sequence). The CDR3 covers 16 residues. CDR3 residues: CATSREPGTPTYEQYF. CDR3 DNA sequence: TGTGCCACCAGCAGGGAACCCGGGACACCGACCTACGAGCAGTACTTC.

This clonotype was counted only a few times. Since a much larger clone is just one base distant, this may be a read error. The chain combines TRBV12-3 or TRBV12-4 with TRBJ2-7, with 10 bases matching TRBD2. This CDR3 has 15 residues. The V and J ends lost 3 bases and 5 bases, in that order; junction bases with no gene match: 7. This CDR3 is CASSFRPAGGNEQYF. CDR3 nucleotides: TGTGCCAGCAGTTTCCGACCAGCGGGAGGGAACGAGCAGTACTTC.

This clonotype appeared many times. The genes are TRBV11-2 and TRBJ1-3, with D unresolved. The CDR3 covers 15 residues. Germline assignment: CDR1 SGHAT and CDR2 FQNNGV. Trimming left V 5 bases short and J 3 bases short, with 14 bases between. CDR3 DNA sequence: TGTGCCAGCAGCGCCTCGACCAATCTTGGAAACACCATATATTTT. Its protein is CASSASTNLGNTIYF.

This clonotype was seen more than once but under ten times. The V gene is TRBV27, the J gene TRBJ2-1; 9 nucleotides align to TRBD2. The V gene's germline CDR1 is MNHEY and CDR2 SMNVEV (reference sequence). This CDR3 is 19 amino acids long. V lost 6 bases to trimming and J lost 0 bases; unmatched junction nucleotides: 15. CDR3 in DNA: TGTGCCAGCAGGGGAACCGAGACGACTAGCGGAGACTCCTACAATGAGCAGTTCTTC. It encodes CASRGTETTSGDSYNEQFF.

This clonotype was detected many times. The chain is built from TRBV2 and TRBJ2-3, with D perhaps matching TRBD1 (5 bases). The DNA end lines up better with TRBJ2-5; the J call may be wrong. The germline CDR1 and CDR2 sequences are SNHLY and FYNNEI. The CDR3 contains 14 residues. The CDR3 DNA is TGTGCCAGCAGTGTAGGGGTCCCCCCAGAGACCCAGTACTTC. The encoded protein is CASSVGVPPETQYF.

This clonotype was counted ten times or more. V usage is TRBV15 and J usage is TRBJ2-2; D call uncertain. Germline CDR1 LNHNV, CDR2 YYDKDF (reference sequence). There are 12 residues in the CDR3. The V end lost 6 bases, the J end lost 4 bases, and 6 bases lay between the germline ends. CDR3 protein: CATRRTTGELFF. CDR3 DNA: TGTGCCACCAGGAGGACCACCGGGGAGCTGTTTTTT.

This rearrangement joins TRBV20-1 to TRBJ2-2; 11 nucleotides line up with TRBD2. The germline V gene has CDR1 DFQATT and CDR2 SNEGSKA (reference sequence). The CDR3 is 16 amino acids. The junction had 6 bases not matched to a gene; V was cut back by 0 bases and J by 6 bases. The CDR3 protein is CSARDLIAGGPGELFF. The CDR3 DNA is TGCAGTGCTAGAGATTTGATAGCGGGAGGGCCCGGGGAGCTGTTTTTT.

This clonotype occurred a few times. The chain links TRBV28 to TRBJ2-1, with D perhaps matching TRBD1 or TRBD2 (5 bases each). This CDR3 comprises 15 residues. Germline CDR1 is MDHEN and CDR2 is SYDVKM. Trimming cost V 5 bases and J 10 bases, with 21 bases left between them. CDR3 protein: CASSIAGTLRKEQFF. In DNA form, the CDR3 reads TGTGCCAGCAGTATTGCAGGGACCCTCCGGAAGGAGCAGTTCTTC.

This clonotype was found many times. This rearrangement joins TRBV6-1 to TRBJ2-5, with D perhaps matching TRBD1 or TRBD2 (5 bases each). This CDR3 contains 14 residues. Trimming pared 5 bases from V and 2 bases from J, leaving 12 bases between. Germline V gives CDR1 MNHNS, CDR2 SASEGT. CDR3 protein: CASSRRDGQETQYF. In nucleotides, the CDR3 is TGTGCCAGCAGTCGAAGGGACGGACAAGAGACCCAGTACTTC.